This is a list of T cell receptor beta chains from one sample in a study of blood T cell repertoires in COVID-19. The repertoire was sequenced with immunoSEQ multiplex PCR; TCRdb's copy has only in-frame clones and lacks some. The profile covers over 300,000 clones, with 90% appearing a single time and around 7% taken by the ten largest. Sequencing was performed on peripheral blood. The receptors come from a man aged 18 to 29 with active or convalescent COVID-19. CDR3s include the opening cysteine and the closing phenylalanine or tryptophan. Fields, in order: clone size, V gene, D gene, J gene, CDR3 protein, CDR3 DNA. A D gene is named only where the DNA matches it firmly. Expanded clones are given a class, and other clones once, few, many or no size at all.

size: NA
V: TRBV6-5
D: TRBD1
J: TRBJ2-3
CDR3: CASRTIQGLTDTQYF
DNA: TGTGCCAGCAGAACAATACAGGGGCTGACAGATACGCAGTATTTT

size: NA
V: TRBV4-1
D: NA
J: TRBJ1-5
CDR3: CASSQDLQASNQPQHF
DNA: TGCGCCAGCAGCCAAGATTTACAGGCGAGCAATCAGCCCCAGCATTTT

size: NA
V: TRBV3-1/TRBV3-2
D: TRBD1
J: TRBJ2-3
CDR3: CASSIGTASTDTQYF
DNA: TGTGCCAGCTCCATCGGGACAGCTAGCACAGATACGCAGTATTTT

size: NA
V: TRBV4-3
D: TRBD2
J: TRBJ2-7
CDR3: CASSQGSGGSGEQYF
DNA: TGCGCCAGCAGCCAAGGGAGCGGGGGGAGCGGCGAGCAGTACTTC

size: NA
V: TRBV6-2/TRBV6-3
D: NA
J: TRBJ2-1
CDR3: CASRLSMGAYNEQFF
DNA: TGTGCCAGCCGTTTGTCAATGGGAGCTTACAATGAGCAGTTCTTC

size: NA
V: TRBV21-1
D: NA
J: TRBJ1-4
CDR3: CASTRDEKLFF
DNA: TGTGCCAGCACTCGGGATGAAAAACTGTTTTTT

size: NA
V: TRBV2
D: NA
J: TRBJ2-5
CDR3: CASTWLAVAETQYF
DNA: TGTGCCAGCACGTGGTTAGCGGTCGCTGAGACCCAGTACTTC

size: NA
V: TRBV7-9
D: TRBD1
J: TRBJ2-7
CDR3: CASTLDRGHYEQYF
DNA: TGTGCCAGCACTTTGGACAGGGGACATTACGAGCAGTACTTC

size: once
V: TRBV27
D: TRBD1
J: TRBJ1-2
CDR3: CASSTGDWAYGYTF
DNA: TGTGCCAGCAGTACAGGGGATTGGGCCTATGGCTACACCTTC

size: few
V: TRBV9
D: NA
J: TRBJ2-7
CDR3: CASSVGGPGVEQYF
DNA: TGTGCCAGCAGCGTAGGCGGGCCCGGGGTCGAGCAGTACTTC

size: NA
V: TRBV4-1
D: NA
J: TRBJ2-4
CDR3: CASSQVSGRGGPKNIQYF
DNA: TGCGCCAGCAGCCAAGTGTCCGGCAGGGGTGGGCCCAAAAACATTCAGTACTTC

size: NA
V: TRBV2
D: TRBD1
J: TRBJ1-2
CDR3: CASTRTGVYGYTF
DNA: TGTGCCAGCACCAGGACAGGGGTCTATGGCTACACCTTC

size: once
V: TRBV7-9
D: NA
J: TRBJ1-1
CDR3: CASSGPGHLEAFF
DNA: TGTGCCAGCAGCGGGCCCGGACACCTTGAAGCTTTCTTT

size: NA
V: TRBV27
D: TRBD1
J: TRBJ2-4
CDR3: CASSSPSGTGGPKNIQYF
DNA: TGTGCCAGCAGTTCACCATCCGGGACAGGGGGACCCAAAAACATTCAGTACTTC

size: NA
V: TRBV4-2
D: TRBD2
J: TRBJ2-3
CDR3: CASSQERGLAGTDTQYF
DNA: TGTGCCAGCAGCCAAGAAAGGGGACTAGCGGGCACAGATACGCAGTATTTT

size: NA
V: TRBV6-5
D: NA
J: TRBJ2-7
CDR3: CASSLSYYEQYF
DNA: TGTGCCAGCAGTTTGTCCTACTACGAGCAGTACTTC

size: NA
V: TRBV28
D: TRBD1
J: TRBJ1-4
CDR3: CASSLWPKTGGRGLSEKLFF
DNA: TGTGCCAGCAGTTTATGGCCCAAGACAGGGGGGAGGGGGTTGAGTGAAAAACTGTTTTTT

size: NA
V: TRBV29-1
D: TRBD1
J: TRBJ2-5
CDR3: CSVELVRGGGPETQYF
DNA: TGCAGCGTTGAGTTGGTGCGAGGGGGCGGTCCAGAGACCCAGTACTTC

size: NA
V: TRBV4-2
D: TRBD2
J: TRBJ2-5
CDR3: CASSQQTSGVQETQYF
DNA: TGTGCCAGCAGCCAACAAACTAGCGGGGTCCAAGAGACCCAGTACTTC

size: few
V: TRBV18
D: NA
J: TRBJ1-4
CDR3: CASSRYGYTYRVSNEKLFF
DNA: TGTGCCAGCTCACGTTACGGTTACACGTACAGGGTCTCAAATGAAAAACTGTTTTTT

size: once
V: TRBV7-9
D: NA
J: TRBJ1-4
CDR3: CATGAGINEKLFF
DNA: TGTGCCACCGGCGCGGGGATTAATGAAAAACTGTTTTTT

size: NA
V: TRBV27
D: TRBD1
J: TRBJ2-7
CDR3: CASSLFGQGAYEQYF
DNA: TGTGCCAGCAGTTTATTTGGACAGGGGGCCTACGAGCAGTACTTC

size: NA
V: TRBV7-3
D: NA
J: TRBJ1-1
CDR3: CASSQGGEAFF
DNA: TGTGCCAGCAGCCAAGGGGGTGAAGCTTTCTTT

size: NA
V: TRBV2
D: TRBD1
J: TRBJ1-4
CDR3: CASSTTGGVEKLFF
DNA: TGTGCCAGCAGTACCACAGGGGGTGTTGAAAAACTGTTTTTT

size: NA
V: TRBV15
D: NA
J: TRBJ1-5
CDR3: CATSRESGGLQPQHF
DNA: TGTGCCACCAGCAGAGAGTCCGGGGGACTCCAGCCCCAGCATTTT

size: NA
V: TRBV7-6
D: TRBD1
J: TRBJ1-5
CDR3: CASSPSSETGNQPQHF
DNA: TGTGCCAGCAGCCCCTCGTCAGAGACAGGGAATCAGCCCCAGCATTTT

size: NA
V: TRBV28
D: TRBD2
J: TRBJ2-7
CDR3: CASSPSGARGLEQYF
DNA: TGTGCCAGCAGCCCTAGCGGGGCCCGGGGGTTAGAGCAGTACTTC

size: NA
V: TRBV28
D: NA
J: TRBJ2-1
CDR3: CASTIPYNEQFF
DNA: TGTGCCAGCACCATCCCCTACAATGAGCAGTTCTTC

size: NA
V: TRBV6-2/TRBV6-3
D: NA
J: TRBJ1-5
CDR3: CASSYSSQPQHF
DNA: TGTGCCAGCAGTTACTCGAGTCAGCCCCAGCATTTT

size: NA
V: TRBV7-3
D: TRBD1
J: TRBJ1-2
CDR3: CASSADRGVAYGYTF
DNA: TGTGCCAGCAGCGCAGACAGGGGAGTTGCCTATGGCTACACCTTC

size: NA
V: TRBV24-1
D: TRBD1
J: TRBJ1-4
CDR3: CATSDPQGANEKLFF
DNA: TGTGCCACCAGTGATCCACAGGGGGCTAATGAAAAACTGTTTTTT

size: NA
V: TRBV7-2
D: NA
J: TRBJ1-4
CDR3: CASSFGGGNEKLFF
DNA: TGTGCCAGCAGCTTTGGGGGAGGTAATGAAAAACTGTTTTTT

size: few
V: TRBV6-1
D: TRBD2
J: TRBJ2-2
CDR3: CASSDYPGTSGDANTGELFF
DNA: TGTGCCAGCAGTGACTACCCCGGGACTAGCGGAGACGCGAACACCGGGGAGCTGTTTTTT

size: NA
V: TRBV12-5
D: NA
J: TRBJ2-6
CDR3: CASGLSADGANVLTF
DNA: TGTGCTAGTGGTTTGTCGGCGGATGGGGCCAACGTGCTGACTTTC

size: NA
V: TRBV7-2
D: NA
J: TRBJ1-2
CDR3: CASSPRQAYGYTF
DNA: TGTGCCAGCAGCCCCCGACAGGCATATGGCTACACCTTC